This T cell receptor (beta chain) was recovered during a study of radiotherapy plus CTLA-4 blockade in lung cancer. Germline CDR1 reads SGHRS; CDR2 reads YFSETQ. The CDR3 has 19 amino acids. V gave up 3 bases and J gave up 5 bases; unmatched junction bases: 13. Patients in the study, people with chemo-refractory metastatic non-small-cell lung cancer, received focal radiation plus ipilimumab CTLA-4 blockade. Repertoires were generated with immunoSEQ multiplex PCR, while TCRdb's copy carries only in-frame clones and drops some. This sample has roughly 44,000 clones, with nearly 90% found just once. The clonotype comes from a human donor with non-small cell lung cancer whose response to radiotherapy plus ipilimumab could not be evaluated. The chain combines TRBV5-1 with TRBJ2-5; 16 bases align to TRBD2. Sequenced material: peripheral blood, taken from a patient treated with radiotherapy plus ipilimumab. The chain's CDR3 is CASSSGTSGGAGFSETQYF. In DNA form, the CDR3 reads TGCGCCAGCAGCTCCGGGACTAGCGGGGGGGCCGGCTTTTCCGAGACCCAGTACTTC. Variable domain in full (rest from reference TRBV5-1 and TRBJ2-5): KAGVTQTPRYLIKTRGQQVTLSCSPISGHRSVSWYQQTPGQGLQFLFEYFSETQRNKGNFPGRFSGRQFSNSRSEMNVSTLELGDSALYLCASSSGTSGGAGFSETQYFGPGTRLLVL.